The clone carrying this T cell receptor (beta chain) was seen a few times. This entry comes from a study of early T cells in non-severe SARS-CoV-2 infection. V lost 5 bases, J lost 8 bases, and 20 bases lay in between. CDR1 is SGHAT and CDR2 is FQNNGV in the germline V gene. CDR3 size: 15 residues. TCRdb re-called the 5' RACE reads with MiXCR, one entry per CDR3 protein. The table shows approximately 50,000 distinct CDR3 sequences, with 8% to 9% occurring only once. The specimen was whole blood. V usage is TRBV11-2 and J usage is TRBJ2-3; D tentatively fits TRBD1 or TRBD2 (5 bases each). This sequence originates from an adult who was a healthcare worker with PCR-confirmed SARS-CoV-2 infection or an uninfected control (not recorded which). CDR3 amino acids: CASSKVMGVRITQYF. DNA of the CDR3: TGTGCCAGCAGCAAAGTGATGGGGGTTAGGATTACGCAGTATTTT.